A selection of T cell receptor beta chains follows, all from one sample in a study of blood T cell repertoires in COVID-19. The repertoire was sequenced with immunoSEQ multiplex PCR; TCRdb's copy has only in-frame clones and lacks some. Of 180,000 or so clones in the sample, roughly 87% were seen once. Sequencing used peripheral blood. These receptors all stem from a woman in her 70s with acute or convalescent COVID-19. The CDR3 runs from the conserved cysteine through the conserved F or W. A D gene is named only where the DNA matches it firmly. A clone size is listed for some rows: how often the clone was seen (once, few, many), or a class if it is expanded.

j_gene: TRBJ1-5; abundance: .; v_gene: TRBV24-1; d_gene: .; CDR3aa: CATSDPTGNQPQHF; CDR3nt: TGTGCCACCAGTGACCCTACAGGCAATCAGCCCCAGCATTTT
j_gene: TRBJ1-2; abundance: .; v_gene: TRBV6-5; d_gene: TRBD1; CDR3aa: CATLDRGLGYTF; CDR3nt: TGTGCCACCTTAGACAGGGGACTTGGCTACACCTTC
j_gene: TRBJ2-7; abundance: .; v_gene: TRBV19; d_gene: .; CDR3aa: CASSTSPVGEQYF; CDR3nt: TGTGCCAGTAGTACGTCTCCTGTCGGCGAGCAGTACTTC
j_gene: TRBJ2-3; abundance: .; v_gene: TRBV19; d_gene: TRBD2; CDR3aa: CASSTGLAGMSPSTDTQYF; CDR3nt: TGTGCCAGTAGTACCGGACTAGCGGGAATGAGCCCTAGCACAGATACGCAGTATTTT
j_gene: TRBJ2-5; abundance: medium-sized; v_gene: TRBV28; d_gene: TRBD2; CDR3aa: CASRENDPGLAETQYF; CDR3nt: TGTGCCAGCAGGGAAAACGATCCGGGACTAGCCGAGACCCAGTACTTC
j_gene: TRBJ1-3; abundance: .; v_gene: TRBV18; d_gene: .; CDR3aa: CASSPTTGDGNTIYF; CDR3nt: TGTGCCAGCTCACCGACTACGGGGGATGGAAACACCATATATTTT
j_gene: TRBJ2-2; abundance: .; v_gene: TRBV15; d_gene: .; CDR3aa: CATSTARSTGELFF; CDR3nt: TGTGCCACCAGCACCGCGCGGTCCACCGGGGAGCTGTTTTTT
j_gene: TRBJ1-6; abundance: .; v_gene: TRBV6-5; d_gene: TRBD1; CDR3aa: CASSGTGGASPLHF; CDR3nt: TGTGCCAGCAGCGGGACAGGGGGCGCTTCACCCCTCCACTTT
j_gene: TRBJ2-1; abundance: .; v_gene: TRBV2; d_gene: .; CDR3aa: CASSPTGSGEQFF; CDR3nt: TGTGCCAGCAGTCCTACGGGGTCGGGTGAGCAGTTCTTC
j_gene: TRBJ1-2; abundance: once; v_gene: TRBV28; d_gene: TRBD1; CDR3aa: CASSRTLGQAFYGYTF; CDR3nt: TGTGCCAGCAGTCGGACACTGGGACAGGCCTTCTATGGCTACACCTTC
j_gene: TRBJ2-3; abundance: .; v_gene: TRBV20-1; d_gene: TRBD2; CDR3aa: CSASEASGSTDTQYF; CDR3nt: TGCAGTGCTAGTGAGGCTAGCGGGAGCACAGATACGCAGTATTTT
j_gene: TRBJ2-3; abundance: few; v_gene: TRBV5-1; d_gene: TRBD2; CDR3aa: CASSNSLAGGFTDTQYF; CDR3nt: TGCGCCAGCAGCAATTCACTAGCGGGGGGTTTCACAGATACGCAGTATTTT
j_gene: TRBJ1-4; abundance: .; v_gene: TRBV6-5; d_gene: TRBD1; CDR3aa: CASSYTNRGPLFF; CDR3nt: TGTGCCAGCAGTTACACAAACAGGGGTCCGCTGTTTTTT
j_gene: TRBJ1-6; abundance: .; v_gene: TRBV5-1; d_gene: .; CDR3aa: CASSLAEASNSPLHF; CDR3nt: TGCGCCAGCAGCTTGGCAGAGGCTTCGAATTCACCCCTCCACTTT
j_gene: TRBJ1-1; abundance: few; v_gene: TRBV7-9; d_gene: .; CDR3aa: CASSFDRFNTEAFF; CDR3nt: TGTGCCAGCAGCTTCGACAGATTCAACACTGAAGCTTTCTTT
j_gene: TRBJ2-2; abundance: .; v_gene: TRBV5-1; d_gene: TRBD2; CDR3aa: CASSFPSGEGELFF; CDR3nt: TGCGCCAGCAGCTTTCCCAGCGGGGAAGGGGAGCTGTTTTTT
j_gene: TRBJ2-2; abundance: .; v_gene: TRBV4-1; d_gene: TRBD2; CDR3aa: CASSLKLAGASTGELFF; CDR3nt: TGCGCCAGCAGCCTTAAACTAGCGGGGGCTTCGACCGGGGAGCTGTTTTTT
j_gene: TRBJ2-7; abundance: .; v_gene: TRBV18; d_gene: .; CDR3aa: CASSPRGHDSYEQYF; CDR3nt: TGTGCCAGCTCACCTAGGGGACACGATTCCTACGAGCAGTACTTC
j_gene: TRBJ1-1; abundance: .; v_gene: TRBV18; d_gene: .; CDR3aa: CASSPRPDGTEAFF; CDR3nt: TGTGCCAGCTCCCCCCGGCCCGACGGGACTGAAGCTTTCTTT
j_gene: TRBJ1-1; abundance: .; v_gene: TRBV27; d_gene: TRBD1; CDR3aa: CASSSRTGPQMNTEAFF; CDR3nt: TGTGCCAGCAGTTCTAGGACAGGGCCCCAAATGAACACTGAAGCTTTCTTT
j_gene: TRBJ2-1; abundance: few; v_gene: TRBV3-1/TRBV3-2; d_gene: TRBD2; CDR3aa: CASSPRGGFYNEQFF; CDR3nt: TGTGCCAGCAGCCCGCGGGGGGGGTTCTACAATGAGCAGTTCTTC
j_gene: TRBJ1-1; abundance: .; v_gene: TRBV7-9; d_gene: .; CDR3aa: CASSPAALTVNTEAFF; CDR3nt: TGTGCCAGCAGCCCCGCGGCATTGACAGTTAACACTGAAGCTTTCTTT
j_gene: TRBJ1-6; abundance: .; v_gene: TRBV7-8; d_gene: .; CDR3aa: CASSSGQNNSPLHF; CDR3nt: TGTGCCAGCAGCTCCGGACAGAATAATTCACCCCTCCACTTT
j_gene: TRBJ2-5; abundance: .; v_gene: TRBV18; d_gene: .; CDR3aa: CASSPPSGKETQYF; CDR3nt: TGTGCCAGCTCACCACCCTCGGGGAAAGAGACCCAGTACTTC
j_gene: TRBJ2-1; abundance: .; v_gene: TRBV19; d_gene: TRBD2; CDR3aa: CASNIAGGPLDEQFF; CDR3nt: TGTGCCAGTAACATAGCGGGAGGGCCGCTTGATGAGCAGTTCTTC
j_gene: TRBJ1-2; abundance: .; v_gene: TRBV19; d_gene: .; CDR3aa: CASSIDWTAFYGYTF; CDR3nt: TGTGCCAGTAGTATCGACTGGACAGCATTCTATGGCTACACCTTC
j_gene: TRBJ2-1; abundance: .; v_gene: TRBV24-1; d_gene: TRBD2; CDR3aa: CATSDPTSGSENEQFF; CDR3nt: TGTGCCACCAGTGACCCGACTAGCGGGAGTGAGAATGAGCAGTTCTTC
j_gene: TRBJ1-1; abundance: .; v_gene: TRBV6-1; d_gene: .; CDR3aa: CASSEVMAGSEAFF; CDR3nt: TGTGCCAGCAGTGAAGTTATGGCAGGGTCTGAAGCTTTCTTT
j_gene: TRBJ2-1; abundance: .; v_gene: TRBV28; d_gene: .; CDR3aa: CASSSSEPYNEQFF; CDR3nt: TGTGCCAGCAGTTCCTCAGAACCCTACAATGAGCAGTTCTTC
j_gene: TRBJ2-3; abundance: .; v_gene: TRBV7-9; d_gene: .; CDR3aa: CASSLRGSTDTQYF; CDR3nt: TGTGCCAGCAGTCTTAGGGGTAGCACAGATACGCAGTATTTT
j_gene: TRBJ2-5; abundance: .; v_gene: TRBV19; d_gene: .; CDR3aa: CASSIGVGRETQYF; CDR3nt: TGTGCCAGTAGTATAGGAGTCGGTCGGGAGACCCAGTACTTC
j_gene: TRBJ2-7; abundance: .; v_gene: TRBV28; d_gene: TRBD2; CDR3aa: CASSSPGSGTPYEQYF; CDR3nt: TGTGCCAGCAGTTCCCCGGGTAGCGGGACCCCCTACGAGCAGTACTTC
j_gene: TRBJ2-5; abundance: .; v_gene: TRBV7-8; d_gene: .; CDR3aa: CASSLEVGLPGTQYF; CDR3nt: TGTGCCAGCAGCTTAGAGGTTGGCCTGCCGGGGACCCAGTACTTC
j_gene: TRBJ2-3; abundance: .; v_gene: TRBV10-2; d_gene: .; CDR3aa: CASSPRGRTDTQYF; CDR3nt: TGCGCCAGCAGTCCGCGGGGGCGCACAGATACGCAGTATTTT
j_gene: TRBJ1-5; abundance: .; v_gene: TRBV7-2; d_gene: .; CDR3aa: CASSLRSNQPQHF; CDR3nt: TGTGCCAGCAGCTTGCGTAGCAATCAGCCCCAGCATTTT
j_gene: TRBJ1-2; abundance: .; v_gene: TRBV30; d_gene: .; CDR3aa: CAWSVRFSYTF; CDR3nt: TGTGCCTGGAGTGTACGGTTTAGCTACACCTTC
j_gene: TRBJ2-1; abundance: .; v_gene: TRBV21-1; d_gene: .; CDR3aa: CAGFRDRVSEQFF; CDR3nt: TGTGCCGGCTTCCGGGACAGGGTAAGTGAGCAGTTCTTC